One and the same sample provided the 20 T cell receptor beta chains below, sequenced in a study of cytomegalovirus exposure and HLA in healthy donors. The PCR was carried out with 60 Vbeta primers and 13 Jbeta primers. The method was immunoSEQ multiplex PCR; TCRdb's version includes in-frame clones alone and lacks a portion of them. Of about 170,000 clones in the sample, 80% to 90% were seen once. The source material was PBMCs. All receptors derive from a woman aged 18-29 years in good health and CMV-seronegative.

This chain connects TRBV4-1 to TRBJ2-1; 9 bases fit TRBD1. Trimming at V came to 3 bases and at J to 6 bases, leaving 3 bases not matched to a gene. CDR1 MGHRA and CDR2 YSYEKL come from the germline V gene. There are 14 residues in the CDR3. The CDR3 DNA reads TGCGCCAGCAGCCAGCCGGGACAGGGCAATGAGCAGTTCTTC. It translates to CASSQPGQGNEQFF.

The chain joins TRBV5-1 to TRBJ2-1; 16 bases are a match to TRBD2. Unmatched junction bases numbered 4, after V lost 4 bases and J lost 6 bases. Germline V gives CDR1 SGHRS, CDR2 YFSETQ. CDR3 length: 16 residues. The CDR3 DNA sequence: TGCGCCAGCAGCCCTGGGACTAGCGGGAGGGCCAATGAGCAGTTCTTC. Protein: CASSPGTSGRANEQFF.

The V call is TRBV6-6, the J call TRBJ2-3; D ambiguous. This CDR3 has 15 amino acids. Trimming stripped 5 bases from V and 1 base from J, with 13 bases between. The germline V gene has CDR1 MNHNY and CDR2 SVGAGI (reference sequence). DNA of the CDR3: TGTGCCAGCAGTCTTAGTGGTTTCGGCACAGATACGCAGTATTTT. This translates into CASSLSGFGTDTQYF.

The chain couples TRBV25-1 to TRBJ2-7; the match to TRBD2 covers 7 bases. V dropped 2 bases and J dropped 2; count of bases not matched to a gene: 9. The CDR3 extends over 16 amino acids. CDR1 and CDR2 (germline): MGHDK, SYGVNS. The CDR3 nucleotides read TGTGCCAGCAGTGAAGATGATGGGAGGGGTACCTACGAGCAGTACTTC. Its translation: CASSEDDGRGTYEQYF.

The chain is built from TRBV15 and TRBJ1-5; 7 bases align to TRBD1. Per the germline V gene, CDR1 is LNHNV and CDR2 is YYDKDF (reference sequence). The CDR3 runs 16 residues. Trimming cost V 2 bases and J 6 bases; bases outside gene matches: 10. The CDR3 DNA sequence: TGTGCCACCAGCAGATGGGGCCGACAGGGCGGTCAGCCCCAGCATTTT. This sequence encodes CATSRWGRQGGQPQHF.

The chain has TRBV19 and TRBJ1-1; D not resolved. V was cut by 6 bases and J by 2 bases, with 4 bases left in between. Per the germline V gene, CDR1 is LNHDA and CDR2 is SQIVND (reference sequence). CDR3 length: 11 amino acids. CDR3 residues: CASSPNTEAFF. In DNA form, the CDR3 reads TGTGCCAGTAGCCCTAACACTGAAGCTTTCTTT.

The V call is TRBV15, the J call TRBJ2-7, with 9 bases lining up with TRBD1. V dropped 2 bases and J dropped 2; count of bases not matched to a gene: 4. This CDR3 contains 15 residues. Germline CDR1 is LNHNV and CDR2 is YYDKDF (reference sequence). The CDR3 DNA reads as TGTGCCACCAGCAGAACCGGGACAGGGCCCTACGAGCAGTACTTC. Translating gives CATSRTGTGPYEQYF. Drawing the rest from reference TRBV15 and TRBJ2-7, the complete variable domain is DAMVIQNPRYQVTQFGKPVTLSCSQTLNHNVMYWYQQKSSQAPKLLFHYYDKDFNNEADTPDNFQSRRPNTSFCFLDIRSPGLGDTAMYLCATSRTGTGPYEQYFGPGTRLTVT.

This rearrangement joins TRBV4-2 to TRBJ1-2; 10 bases map to TRBD1. This CDR3 has 17 residues. Trimming at V came to 4 bases and at J to 5 bases, leaving 13 bases not matched to a gene. The germline V gene encodes CDR1 LGHNA and CDR2 YNFKEQ. CDR3 amino acids: CASSRAGGGQGIYGYTF. DNA for the CDR3: TGTGCCAGCAGCCGAGCTGGGGGGGGACAGGGGATTTATGGCTACACCTTC.

The genes are TRBV27 and TRBJ2-7, with 7 bases lining up with TRBD2. The V and J ends lost 6 bases and 3 bases, in that order; junction bases with no gene match: 17. Germline V gene data show CDR1 as MNHEY and CDR2 as SMNVEV (reference sequence). This CDR3 contains 17 residues. CDR3 amino acids: CASRITPRAGAVYEQYF. The CDR3 DNA reads as TGTGCCAGCAGAATAACCCCTCGGGCGGGAGCCGTCTACGAGCAGTACTTC.

V and J are TRBV27 and TRBJ1-1, with a weak D call TRBD1 (6 bases). Trimming left V 3 bases short and J 4 bases short, with 15 bases between. CDR1 MNHEY and CDR2 SMNVEV come from the germline V gene (reference sequence). This CDR3 is built from 15 residues. CDR3 residues: CASSLGSTGFTEAFF. Written as DNA, the CDR3 is TGTGCCAGCAGTTTGGGTTCCACAGGGTTCACTGAAGCTTTCTTT.

The J gene is TRBJ1-3, the V gene TRBV5-1; 9 bases line up with TRBD1. CDR3 length equals 13 residues. CDR1 and CDR2 (germline): SGHRS, YFSETQ. J gave up 7 bases and V 4 bases, and 3 bases lay outside the gene matches. CDR3 region: CASSGQGSNTIYF. As DNA, the CDR3 is TGCGCCAGCAGCGGACAGGGGAGTAACACCATATATTTT. The variable domain in full, completed from reference TRBV5-1 and TRBJ1-3, reads KAGVTQTPRYLIKTRGQQVTLSCSPISGHRSVSWYQQTPGQGLQFLFEYFSETQRNKGNFPGRFSGRQFSNSRSEMNVSTLELGDSALYLCASSGQGSNTIYFGEGSWLTVV.

This chain uses TRBV18 with TRBJ2-1, with 7 positions matching TRBD2. The junction had 11 bases not matched to a gene; V was cut back by 3 bases and J by 0 bases. This CDR3 region has 18 residues. The V gene's germline CDR1 is KGHSH and CDR2 LQKENI. The CDR3 protein is CASSPLPPGGTSYNEQFF. The CDR3 DNA reads as TGTGCCAGCTCACCTCTCCCCCCGGGAGGCACCTCCTACAATGAGCAGTTCTTC.

This clone appeared a single time. This rearrangement joins TRBV13 to TRBJ2-1; the D gene is possibly TRBD1 (5 bases). Deletions cut 5 bases from V and 4 bases from J, with 15 bases between. CDR3 length equals 15 residues. Germline CDR1 PRHDT, CDR2 FYEKMQ (reference sequence). The CDR3 DNA sequence: TGTGCCAGCAGCAAGGGGCGACCCGGATACAATGAGCAGTTCTTC. Its protein is CASSKGRPGYNEQFF.

For this clone: The same CDR3 can be traced to other DNA sequences in this sample. The CDR3 here is CASSYALRVGYEQYF. CDR3 bases: TGTGCCAGCAGTTACGCTCTACGGGTAGGCTACGAGCAGTACTTC. The chain carries TRBV6-5 and TRBJ2-7; D uncertain. The length of the CDR3 is 15 residues. V was cut by 2 bases and J by 3 bases, with 14 bases left in between. CDR1 is MNHEY, CDR2 SVGAGI, per germline.

The genes are TRBV5-4 and TRBJ2-7; D gene uncertain. V lost 2 bases and J lost 6, with 9 bases in between. The CDR3 extends over 12 amino acids. Germline V gives CDR1 SGHNT, CDR2 YYREEE (reference sequence). The chain's CDR3 is CASSFTPGEQYF. CDR3 coding DNA: TGTGCCAGCAGCTTTACACCGGGCGAGCAGTACTTC.

There are a few counts of this clone. The chain has TRBV5-5 and TRBJ1-4, with TRBD1 identical over 7 bases. The CDR3 is 15 residues long. The J segment lost 0 bases and the V segment lost 3 bases, leaving 2 bases of the junction unmatched. Germline CDR1 is SGHKS and CDR2 is YYEKEE (reference sequence). The DNA of the CDR3 is TGTGCCAGCAGCTACACAGGGGCAACTAATGAAAAACTGTTTTTT. Translating gives CASSYTGATNEKLFF.

The V gene is TRBV28, the J gene TRBJ1-5; unclear D gene. From germline, CDR1 is MDHEN and CDR2 SYDVKM. V lost 6 bases and J 7 bases, leaving 16 bases between the germline ends. The CDR3 runs 14 residues. CDR3 region: CASSDVGEGQPQHF. CDR3 DNA: TGTGCCAGCAGCGATGTGGGAGAGGGACAGCCCCAGCATTTT.

The J gene is TRBJ2-3, the V gene TRBV28; D may be TRBD1 (6 bases). Deletions cut 6 bases from V and 2 bases from J, with 18 bases between. There are 16 residues in the CDR3. CDR1 and CDR2 from the germline V gene are MDHEN and SYDVKM. This chain's CDR3 is CASSSPRGQYTDTQYF. In nucleotides, the CDR3 is TGTGCCAGCAGCAGTCCCCGCGGACAGTACACAGATACGCAGTATTTT. Full variable domain (remainder filled in from reference TRBV28 and TRBJ2-3): DVKVTQSSRYLVKRTGEKVFLECVQDMDHENMFWYRQDPGLGLRLIYFSYDVKMKEKGDIPEGYSVSREKKERFSLILESASTNQTSMYLCASSSPRGQYTDTQYFGPGTRLTVL.

This rearrangement joins TRBV28 to TRBJ2-3; 8 bases fit TRBD2. Germline-derived CDR1 and CDR2 are MDHEN and SYDVKM. The CDR3 is made up of 16 amino acids. The junction had 13 bases not matched to a gene; V was cut back by 6 bases and J by 5 bases. CDR3 sequence: CASSPTGGALRDTQYF. DNA of the CDR3: TGTGCCAGCAGCCCCACCGGGGGGGCGCTTAGAGATACGCAGTATTTT.

This chain uses TRBV4-1 with TRBJ2-7; D call uncertain. Trimming removed 3 bases from V and 1 base from J, with 13 bases in between. The CDR3 runs 15 residues. The germline V gene has CDR1 MGHRA and CDR2 YSYEKL. The CDR3 protein is CASSHTSGASYEQYF. In nucleotides, the CDR3 is TGCGCCAGCAGCCACACGTCCGGAGCATCCTACGAGCAGTACTTC.